Below, one T cell receptor beta chain is given with its context. Its antigen is unknown. The V end lost 4 bases, the J end lost 1 base, and 14 bases lay between the germline ends. The CDR3 spans 15 residues. Germline loops: CDR1 SQVTM, CDR2 ANQGSEA. The PCR had 60 Vbeta and 13 Jbeta primers. TCRdb's copy holds only in-frame clones and misses some; the assay was immunoSEQ multiplex PCR. The sample totals roughly 57,000 clones. The record originates from a study of cytomegalovirus exposure and HLA in healthy donors. General study points: TCR beta V segments were, for the most part, productive about 87% or about 30% of the time in an earlier analysis.

Sequenced material: PBMCs. This sequence was found in a man younger than 35 in good health and CMV-seropositive. The rearrangement joins TRBV29-1 to TRBJ2-1; tentatively, D is TRBD1 (6 bases). CDR3 protein: CSVARGVGSYNEQFF. As DNA, the CDR3 is TGCAGCGTTGCCAGGGGAGTCGGATCCTACAATGAGCAGTTCTTC.